This T cell receptor beta chain was sequenced for a study of shared clonotypes between healthy human individuals (TCRdb year 2020). Some background on the complete study: Three men and two women, aged 18 to 49 years, made up the cohort. For each donor, three plates each were used for CD4 naive and CD4 memory, two plates were used for CD8 naive, and one plate was used for CD8 memory. To estimate repertoire size and how much clonotype sharing occurs between individuals, the study deeply sequenced the blood TCR repertoires of 4 to 6 healthy adults. To increase sequencing depth and limit assay-specific biases, different laboratories used diverse techniques to prepare libraries and sequence TCR repertoires. Per donor, leukapheresis produced somewhere between about 0.85 and 8.9 billion PBMCs. What the work shows at the level of the full study, not this receptor alone: Clonotypes shared by all four sorted-subset donors showed higher generation probabilities than non-shared clonotypes. Pairwise subsampling led to the expectation that sequencing depth would affect the degree of clonotype sharing among donors. Naive subsets generally had larger estimated clonotype richness than memory subsets did. Because the study included a small number of donors, the genetic and exposure-history diversity represented was limited. Sampling was restricted to blood, and TCR repertoires in tissues likely differ from the TCR repertoires found in blood. Sharing across a few donors was observed for about 5% of naive CD4, less than 4% of naive CD8, 2.3% of memory CD4, and about 0.38% of memory CD8 clonotypes. Rarefaction of sorted-subset datasets indicated incomplete sequencing despite the large sequencing depth.

CDR3 length: 15 amino acids, cysteine to phenylalanine. CDR3 DNA only is kept here, 45 bases in frame from base 1. CDR1 and CDR2 were assigned from the germline V gene as LGHNA and YNFKEQ. V loses 1 base of germline sequence and J loses 8 bases, and the interval between the two ends is 15 bases. Using the deep immunoSEQ assay, TCR CDR3 regions were amplified from genomic DNA by multiplex PCR. Extracted genomic DNA from each cell subset was spread evenly across all wells of several immunoSEQ 96-well plates, with each plate serving as a replicate. For sorted subsets, roughly 200 ng of genomic DNA, equivalent to some 30,000 T cell genomes, went into each replicate PCR. Purified libraries were measured with a Qubit 3.0 fluorometer, size-checked on a Bioanalyzer 2100, and measured again with the KAPA Library Quantification kit. Every immunoSEQ 96-well plate was sequenced on a separate single-read 150-cycle Illumina NextSeq 550 flow cell. On the authors' methods: The immunoSEQ output contained only junctional sequences without quality scores, so filtering could not match that applied to full-length reads. To assign V/J genes and CDR3, sequences were annotated using PyIR, a Python wrapper for IgBLAST v1.9, with IMGT germline references. Reads were filtered out if the reads had weak V/J assignments (E-value above 1e-6), no CDR3, stop codons, out-of-frame junctions, or ambiguous translated residues. V3J clonotypes were defined by identical inferred V gene, J gene, and CDR3 amino acid sequence. To compute the percentage overlap between repertoires, the number of shared unique clonotypes was divided by the size of the smaller repertoire. Richness of each repertoire was evaluated using RTK rarefaction, the Chao1 estimator, and Recon v2.1 estimates of unobserved clonotypes. OLGA was used to compute generation probabilities for all TCRbeta clonotypes that the gDNA method yielded from a few donors. Sourced from immuneACCESS, this table was stored by TCRdb with only in-frame sequences that have V and J called. A share of the clones is absent; for the studies checked, an unresolved V gene accounts for under half, and the remainder has no known explanation. V, J and clone size were drawn from that table, and D and trimming were deduced from the DNA. Present in this sample are 400,000 or so clones, 90% to 98% of which were seen just once. Approximately 0.32% of the sample lies in the top ten.

Donors were healthy HIV-negative adults with no recently reported acute infections or vaccinations. Every donor was a Caucasian adult living in Nashville, Tennessee, USA. CD8 memory samples consisted of magnetically selected CD45RO+ cells combined with CCR7-negative CD45RA+ effector memory (TemRA) cells. Blood was obtained by leukapheresis, after which PBMCs were separated by Ficoll-Histopaque density gradient centrifugation and cryopreserved in liquid nitrogen vapor phase. Analytical flow cytometry was used to check the purity and quantity of every magnetically sorted T cell population. Each sorted fraction had its genomic DNA isolated and then quantified by UV absorbance on a Nanodrop 2000c. As concerns this clone: The antigen it binds to is not known. No base-level quality is on record; no much larger clone is a single base apart.

The sequenced sample consisted of memory CD8+ T cells sorted from blood. Reading the label with the study, this specimen's cell subset or site is: CD45RO+ cells pooled with CCR7-negative TemRA cells. The source of this sequence is a young man in good health. The rearranged segments are TRBV4-2 and TRBJ2-1; tentative D gene TRBD2, with 6 bases matching. The CDR3 has the sequence CASSQGGGRKDEQFF. The DNA reads TGTGCCAGCAGCCAAGGTGGGGGGAGGAAAGATGAGCAGTTCTTC.